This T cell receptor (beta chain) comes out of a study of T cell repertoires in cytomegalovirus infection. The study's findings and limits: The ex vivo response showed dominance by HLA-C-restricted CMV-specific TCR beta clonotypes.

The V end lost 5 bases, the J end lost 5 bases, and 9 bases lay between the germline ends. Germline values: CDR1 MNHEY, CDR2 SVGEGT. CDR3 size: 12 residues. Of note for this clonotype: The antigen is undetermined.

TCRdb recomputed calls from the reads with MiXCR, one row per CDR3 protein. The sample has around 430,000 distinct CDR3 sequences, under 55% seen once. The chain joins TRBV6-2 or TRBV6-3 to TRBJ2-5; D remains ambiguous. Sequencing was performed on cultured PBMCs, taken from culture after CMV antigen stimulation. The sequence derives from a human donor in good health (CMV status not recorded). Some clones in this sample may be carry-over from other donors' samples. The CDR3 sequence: CASSPVGETQYF. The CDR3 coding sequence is TGTGCCAGCAGTCCGGTTGGGGAGACCCAGTACTTC.